Reported below is one T cell receptor (beta chain). No cognate antigen has been identified for it. Per-base quality was not reported, and no clone a single base away is much larger than it. This sample was taken from a study of vaccination and CD4 T cells after COVID-19 (dated by TCRdb to between 2020 and 2023). As for the study more broadly: Convalescent patients had a positive SARS-CoV-2 result on nasal swab PCR, and of these patients, some ten had mild disease and one had severe disease. In over 8 COVID-19 convalescent patients and 4 infection-naive healthy vaccine recipients, researchers compared the spike-specific CD4+ TCR repertoire from before mRNA vaccination with the repertoire from after. Post-vaccine blood samples were taken a median of roughly 75 days after the second vaccine dose, with a range of roughly 13 to 250 days. Each participant got two doses of either the Pfizer-BioNTech BNT162b2 vaccine (n=8) or the Moderna mRNA-1273 vaccine (n=2). As controls, cultures received a CEFX viral epitope pool (the positive control), an HIV-1 Nef peptide pool (the negative control), or no peptide at all. Post-COVID blood samples from convalescent patients were collected a median of roughly 100 days after diagnosis, with a range of roughly 30 to 170 days. Six males and four females were included in the convalescent cohort, with two Hispanic individuals, seven Caucasians, two Asians and one multiracial person represented. The cultures were stimulated with overlapping spike peptide pools from SARS-CoV-2 and from the common cold coronaviruses HCoV-NL63, HCoV-OC43 and HCoV-229E. General conclusions and limits of the study: Of the vaccine-specific clones in convalescent patients, 304 of 307, or nearly all, reacted only to SARS-CoV-2 spike and did not cross-react with common cold coronaviruses. The number of convalescent patients in the study was relatively small, and the study did not examine early timepoints following natural infection. In convalescent patients, a median around 85% of post-vaccine SARS-CoV-2-reactive clones were detected only after vaccination, and vaccine-specific priming was suggested by this finding. An increase in the median number of SARS-CoV-2-reactive clonotypes from roughly 20 after infection to 38 after vaccination was observed, but the change was not found to be significant.

The treatment or condition label, as the study defines it: approximately nine-day PBMC culture with coronavirus spike peptide pools or control peptides (ViraFEST assay). The study used the ViraFEST assay, which expanded antigen-specific T cells with peptide pools and then identified expanded clonotypes by TCR sequencing. Positive SARS-CoV-2 PCR tests in the convalescent patients dated from March to December 2020, before Alpha, Beta and Delta variants emerged in the United States. Each well held 2 million to 2.5 million PBMCs cultured with roughly 10 ug/ml peptide pools in IMDM containing 5% human AB serum and around 9 IU/ml IL-2. On days 3 and 7, half of the culture medium was replaced with fresh IL-2-containing medium. After 10 days of culture, CD4+ T cells were isolated by negative selection with the EasySep CD4+ T cell isolation kit. Ficoll-Paque Plus gradient centrifugation was used to isolate PBMCs from whole blood, and the isolated PBMCs were then either used fresh or cryopreserved at -140C. Each culture condition was generally run in triplicate wells.

The library was built by means of PCR. At the Johns Hopkins FTIC core, DNA from the cultured CD4+ T cells underwent TCR sequencing with the Oncomine TCR Beta short-read assay. Genomic DNA was extracted from the cultured CD4+ T cells with the QIAamp micro DNA kit. Oncomine TCR Beta libraries from cultured CD4+ T cells were pooled using unique dual indexes and sequenced on an Illumina iSeq 100. Per the source publication's procedure: Non-productive sequences were removed, and CDR3s not starting with C, not ending with F or W, or shorter than 7 amino acids were discarded. The MANAFEST web application identified antigen-specific clonotypes by comparing peptide-stimulated wells against reference wells and other culture wells. An FDR below 0.05, an odds ratio above 5, and a productive frequency above 0.1% in at least two of three replicate wells were required for clones to be considered positive. A clonotype was classed as cross-reactive if the clonotype showed significant expansion both in SARS-CoV-2 spike wells and in at least one common cold coronavirus spike condition. Levenshtein distances (stringdist) and unrooted phylogenetic trees (ape) in R version 3.6.1 were used to assess CDR3 homology. TCRdb reprocessing: public reads trimmed at Q25 with fastp, clones called with MiXCR, in-frame beta chains kept. CDR3 protein duplicates are merged, each entry listing the most common genes and DNA. The V and J calls shown here were made by TCRdb, not taken from the authors' results. The sample profile shows about 15,000 distinct CDR3 sequences; approximately 55% of them were found once. Jointly, the top ten make up roughly 4% of the sample.

The CDR3 numbers 13 residues from cysteine through phenylalanine. Only the CDR3 region is kept as DNA, spanning 39 bases read in frame from base 1. V gives up 7 bases and J gives up 6 bases, and the segment between their germline ends measures 18 bases. CDR1 and CDR2 were assigned from the germline V gene (reference sequence) as GTSNPN and SVGIG. In this chain, TRBV30 is recombined with TRBJ1-2; a weak D assignment points to TRBD1 (6 bases agree). Source: CD4+ T cells from blood, cultured in vitro, taken before SARS-CoV-2 vaccination. The clonotype originates from a human donor who had recovered from COVID-19. The CDR3 in this case is CASLGDIGDGYTF. Here is the DNA: TGTGCCTCACTAGGGGACATCGGAGATGGCTACACCTTC.